These 10 T cell receptor beta chains were sequenced from one sample in a study of cytomegalovirus exposure and HLA in healthy donors. The PCR made use of 60 Vbeta and 13 Jbeta primers. Assay: immunoSEQ multiplex PCR; the TCRdb copy retains only in-frame clones and omits some. The sample has about 93,000 clones; 82% are singletons. Sequencing was carried out using PBMCs. These TCRs come from a man between 45 and 60 years old in good health and CMV-seronegative.

The chain recombines TRBV7-3 with TRBJ2-3, with 7 bases aligning to TRBD2. The V and J ends lost 1 base and 0 bases, in that order; junction bases with no gene match: 7. CDR3 size: 17 residues. From germline, CDR1 is SGHTA and CDR2 FQGTGA. The DNA of the CDR3 is TGTGCCAGCAGCTTAAGGACTAGTCATGCTAGCACAGATACGCAGTATTTT. Translated: CASSLRTSHASTDTQYF. Filled out from reference TRBV7-3 and TRBJ2-3, the complete variable domain reads GAGVSQTPSNKVTEKGKYVELRCDPISGHTALYWYRQSLGQGPEFLIYFQGTGAADDSGLPNDRFFAVRPEGSVSTLKIQRTERGDSAVYLCASSLRTSHASTDTQYFGPGTRLTVL.

The chain recombines TRBV9 with TRBJ1-3; 11 nucleotides line up with TRBD1. Germline-derived CDR1 and CDR2 are SGDLS and YYNGEE. V lost 0 bases to trimming and J lost 0 bases; unmatched junction nucleotides: 8. The CDR3 contains 19 residues. The CDR3 protein is CASSVEGTGGASSGNTIYF. The CDR3 DNA follows: TGTGCCAGCAGCGTAGAGGGGACAGGGGGAGCCAGCTCTGGAAACACCATATATTTT.

J is TRBJ1-1 and V is TRBV7-2; 7 nucleotides align to TRBD1. The junction had 4 bases not matched to a gene; V was cut back by 5 bases and J by 1 base. The CDR3 is 14 amino acids. CDR1 and CDR2 from the germline V gene are SGHTA and FQGNSA. Here the CDR3 reads CASSPRTGNTEAFF. In DNA, the CDR3 is TGTGCCAGCAGCCCAAGGACAGGGAACACTGAAGCTTTCTTT.

The chain carries TRBV28 and TRBJ1-2; TRBD1 matches 10 bases. The V and J ends lost 5 bases and 3 bases, in that order; junction bases with no gene match: 18. Germline lookup yields CDR1 MDHEN and CDR2 SYDVKM. CDR3 length: 19 amino acids. The CDR3 DNA follows: TGTGCCAGCAGTCAGTCTCTCGGAGACAGGGGGCACGGATACTATGGCTACACCTTC. Amino acids: CASSQSLGDRGHGYYGYTF.

The chain employs TRBV7-6 and TRBJ2-1; D possibly corresponds to TRBD2 (6 bases). This CDR3 comprises 15 residues. Germline CDR1 SGHVS, CDR2 FNYEAQ. Trimming removed 1 base at V and 5 bases at J, with 12 bases between. DNA for the CDR3: TGTGCCAGCAGCTTAGAAATTAGCGGCAACAATGAGCAGTTCTTC. Translating it yields CASSLEISGNNEQFF.

This clone was counted once. In nucleotides, the CDR3 is TGTGCCAGCAGCGTTGGGGCCGTGCGGAACACCGGGGAGCTGTTTTTT. This codes for CASSVGAVRNTGELFF. This rearrangement joins TRBV9 to TRBJ2-2; D is possibly TRBD1 (5 bases). The CDR3 spans 16 residues. The V and J ends lost 2 bases and 1 base respectively, with 12 bases between them. CDR1 is SGDLS and CDR2 is YYNGEE in the germline V gene.

The rearrangement joins TRBV9 to TRBJ1-2; 7 nucleotides agree with TRBD1. There are 15 residues in the CDR3. With 0 bases clipped from V and 2 bases from J, the junction kept 4 bases outside the gene matches. From germline, CDR1 is SGDLS and CDR2 YYNGEE. CDR3 DNA: TGTGCCAGCAGCGTAGGTGGGACAGAGAACTATGGCTACACCTTC. Translation: CASSVGGTENYGYTF.

The chain has TRBV29-1 and TRBJ1-4; 8 bases are a match to TRBD1. CDR1 and CDR2 from the germline V gene are SQVTM and ANQGSEA. There are 15 residues in the CDR3. V was pared by 4 bases and J by 5 bases, with 9 bases of the junction left unmatched. The CDR3 region is CSVATLGQGNEKLFF. CDR3 nucleotides: TGCAGCGTTGCCACTCTAGGACAGGGCAATGAAAAACTGTTTTTT.

The V gene is TRBV5-6, the J gene TRBJ1-2; TRBD1 agrees at 7 bases. After removal of 5 bases from V and 12 bases from J, the junction contained 10 bases not matched to a gene. The CDR3 totals 12 residues. Germline V gene data show CDR1 as SGHDT and CDR2 as YYEEEE. The CDR3 nucleotides read TGTGCCAGCAGTACCGGACAGGAGGGGGACACCTTC. Its translation is CASSTGQEGDTF.

The chain joins TRBV10-2 to TRBJ2-5; 10 positions match TRBD2. Matching the DNA end better, TRBJ2-7 makes the J call doubtful. The germline gives CDR1 WSHSY, CDR2 SAAADI. The CDR3 length is 17 residues. The CDR3 nucleotides are TGCGCCAGCAGTTCGTGGACTAGCGGCCCCGTCTCCTACGAGCAGTACTTC. Translating it yields CASSSWTSGPVSYEQYF.